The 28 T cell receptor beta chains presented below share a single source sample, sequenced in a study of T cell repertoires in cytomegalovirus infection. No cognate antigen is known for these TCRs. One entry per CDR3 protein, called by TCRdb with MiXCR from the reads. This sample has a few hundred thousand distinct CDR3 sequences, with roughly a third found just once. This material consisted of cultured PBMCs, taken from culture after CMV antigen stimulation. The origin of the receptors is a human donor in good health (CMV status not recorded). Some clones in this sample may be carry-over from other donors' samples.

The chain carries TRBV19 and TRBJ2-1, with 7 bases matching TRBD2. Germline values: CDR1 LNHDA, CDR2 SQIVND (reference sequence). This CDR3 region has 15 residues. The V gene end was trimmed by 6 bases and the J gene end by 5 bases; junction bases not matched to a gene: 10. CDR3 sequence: CASSPMGGGHNEQFF. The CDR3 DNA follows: TGTGCCAGTAGCCCCATGGGGGGAGGGCACAATGAGCAGTTCTTC.

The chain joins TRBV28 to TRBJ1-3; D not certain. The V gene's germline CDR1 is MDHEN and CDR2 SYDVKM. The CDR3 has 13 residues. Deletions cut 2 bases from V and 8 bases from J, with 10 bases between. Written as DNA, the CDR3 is TGTGCCAGCAGTTTAGATGTCGGCTACACCATATATTTT. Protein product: CASSLDVGYTIYF.

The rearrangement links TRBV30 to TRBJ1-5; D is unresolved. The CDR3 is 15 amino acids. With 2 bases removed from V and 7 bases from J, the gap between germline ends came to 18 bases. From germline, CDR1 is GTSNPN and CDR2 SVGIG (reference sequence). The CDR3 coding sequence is TGTGCCTGGAGTCCCCCGGTTTTCGGCGGACAGCCCCAGCATTTT. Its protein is CAWSPPVFGGQPQHF. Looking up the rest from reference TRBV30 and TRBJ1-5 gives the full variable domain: SQTIHQWPATLVQPVGSPLSLECTVEGTSNPNLYWYRQAAGRGLQLLFYSVGIGQISSEVPQNLSASRPQDRQFILSSKKLLLSDSGFYLCAWSPPVFGGQPQHFGDGTRLSIL.

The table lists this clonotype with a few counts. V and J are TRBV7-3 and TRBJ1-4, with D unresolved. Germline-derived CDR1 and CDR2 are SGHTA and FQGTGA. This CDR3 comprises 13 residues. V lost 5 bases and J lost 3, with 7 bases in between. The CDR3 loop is CASSRWANEKLFF. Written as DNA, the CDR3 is TGTGCCAGCAGCCGGTGGGCTAATGAAAAACTGTTTTTT.

Here the CDR3 reads CASSPSGSRDNEQFF. The DNA for the CDR3 is TGTGCCAGCAGCCCGAGCGGGAGTAGAGACAATGAGCAGTTCTTC. The gene calls are TRBV7-9 and TRBJ2-1, with 8 bases aligning to TRBD2. The CDR3 has 15 amino acids. The V gene end was trimmed by 5 bases and the J gene end by 5 bases; junction bases not matched to a gene: 8. Germline V CDR1 and CDR2: SEHNR, FQNEAQ (reference sequence).

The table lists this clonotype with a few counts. The chain's CDR3 is CASGLRGARLIGEKLFF. For the CDR3, the DNA is TGTGCCAGCGGACTCAGGGGGGCGCGATTGATTGGTGAAAAACTGTTTTTT. The chain employs TRBV6-1 and TRBJ1-4; 7 bases are shared with TRBD1. The J segment lost 7 bases and the V segment lost 8 bases, leaving 19 bases of the junction unmatched. CDR1 and CDR2 from the germline V gene are MNHNS and SASEGT. This CDR3 spans 17 amino acids.

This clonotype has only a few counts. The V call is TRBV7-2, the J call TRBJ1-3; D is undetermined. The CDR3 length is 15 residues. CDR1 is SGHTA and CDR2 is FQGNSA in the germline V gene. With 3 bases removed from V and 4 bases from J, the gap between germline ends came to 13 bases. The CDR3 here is CASSLSGSAGNTIYF. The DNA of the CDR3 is TGTGCCAGCAGCTTGAGCGGCAGCGCAGGAAACACCATATATTTT. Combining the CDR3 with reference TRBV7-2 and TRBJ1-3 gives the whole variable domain GAGVSQSPSNKVTEKGKDVELRCDPISGHTALYWYRQSLGQGLEFLIYFQGNSAPDKSGLPSDRFSAERTGGSVSTLTIQRTQQEDSAVYLCASSLSGSAGNTIYFGEGSWLTVV.

The CDR3 nucleotides read TGCGCCAGCAGCCACAAATCGGACAGGATGAACACTGAAGCTTTCTTT. This encodes CASSHKSDRMNTEAFF. The chain combines TRBV4-1 with TRBJ1-1, with 7 nucleotides matching TRBD1. The CDR3 sequence is 16 residues long. The trim removed 3 bases at V and 0 bases at J, leaving 7 bases unmatched. CDR1 and CDR2 (germline): MGHRA, YSYEKL.

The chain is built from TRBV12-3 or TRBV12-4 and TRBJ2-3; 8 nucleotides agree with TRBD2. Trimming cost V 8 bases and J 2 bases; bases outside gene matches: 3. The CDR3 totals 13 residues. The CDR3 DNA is TGTGCCAGCGTACTAGCGGACACAGATACGCAGTATTTT. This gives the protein CASVLADTDTQYF.

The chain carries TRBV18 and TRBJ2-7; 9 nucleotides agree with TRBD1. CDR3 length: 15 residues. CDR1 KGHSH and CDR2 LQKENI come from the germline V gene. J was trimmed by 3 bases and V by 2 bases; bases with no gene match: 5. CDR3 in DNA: TGTGCCAGCTCACCAGCGGGACAGGGCTTCTACGAGCAGTACTTC. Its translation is CASSPAGQGFYEQYF.

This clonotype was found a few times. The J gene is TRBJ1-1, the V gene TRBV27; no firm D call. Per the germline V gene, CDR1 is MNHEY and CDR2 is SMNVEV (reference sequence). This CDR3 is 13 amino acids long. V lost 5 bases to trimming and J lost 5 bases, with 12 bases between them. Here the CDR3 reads CASSPEGYTEAFF. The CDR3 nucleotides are TGTGCCAGCAGTCCCGAGGGTTATACTGAAGCTTTCTTT.

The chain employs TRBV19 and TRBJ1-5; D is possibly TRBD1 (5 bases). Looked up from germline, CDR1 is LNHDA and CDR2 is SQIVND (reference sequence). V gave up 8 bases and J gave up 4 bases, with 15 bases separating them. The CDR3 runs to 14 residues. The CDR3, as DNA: TGTGCCAGTGTACTAGCAGGGAATAATCAGCCCCAGCATTTT. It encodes CASVLAGNNQPQHF.

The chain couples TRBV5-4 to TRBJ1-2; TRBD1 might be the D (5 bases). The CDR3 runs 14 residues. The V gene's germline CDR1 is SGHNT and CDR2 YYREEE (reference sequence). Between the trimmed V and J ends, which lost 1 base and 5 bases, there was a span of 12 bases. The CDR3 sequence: CASSLMQGGYGYTF. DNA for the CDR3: TGTGCCAGCAGCTTGATGCAGGGAGGGTATGGCTACACCTTC.

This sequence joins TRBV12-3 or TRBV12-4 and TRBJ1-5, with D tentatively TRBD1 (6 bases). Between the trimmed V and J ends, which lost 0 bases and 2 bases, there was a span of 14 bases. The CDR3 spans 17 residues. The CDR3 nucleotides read TGTGCCAGCAGTTTAGCGCTGTCAGGGGCCGGCAATCAGCCCCAGCATTTT. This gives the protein CASSLALSGAGNQPQHF.

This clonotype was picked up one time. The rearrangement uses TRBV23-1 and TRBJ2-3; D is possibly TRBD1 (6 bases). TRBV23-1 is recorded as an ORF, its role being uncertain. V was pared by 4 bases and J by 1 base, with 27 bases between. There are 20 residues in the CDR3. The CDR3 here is CASSPLVGQQGRSGTDTQYF. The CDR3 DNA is TGCGCCAGCAGTCCCCTGGTAGGCCAACAGGGTCGGAGTGGCACAGATACGCAGTATTTT.

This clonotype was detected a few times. The DNA for the CDR3 is TGTGCCACCAGCAGAGAAATTTCAGGGAATCAGCCCCAGCATTTT. Translating gives CATSREISGNQPQHF. The chain couples TRBV15 to TRBJ1-5, with D perhaps TRBD1 (5 bases). The V and J ends lost 0 bases and 4 bases respectively, with 10 bases between them. The germline CDR1 and CDR2 sequences are LNHNV and YYDKDF (reference sequence). The CDR3 contains 15 residues. Full variable domain (outside the CDR3, taken from reference TRBV15 and TRBJ1-5): DAMVIQNPRYQVTQFGKPVTLSCSQTLNHNVMYWYQQKSSQAPKLLFHYYDKDFNNEADTPDNFQSRRPNTSFCFLDIRSPGLGDTAMYLCATSREISGNQPQHFGDGTRLSIL.

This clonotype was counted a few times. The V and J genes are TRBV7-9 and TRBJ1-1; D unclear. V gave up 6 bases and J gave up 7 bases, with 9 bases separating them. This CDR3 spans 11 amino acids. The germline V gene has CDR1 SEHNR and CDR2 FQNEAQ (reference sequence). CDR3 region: CASRPGREAFF. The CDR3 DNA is TGTGCCAGCAGACCGGGCCGTGAAGCTTTCTTT.

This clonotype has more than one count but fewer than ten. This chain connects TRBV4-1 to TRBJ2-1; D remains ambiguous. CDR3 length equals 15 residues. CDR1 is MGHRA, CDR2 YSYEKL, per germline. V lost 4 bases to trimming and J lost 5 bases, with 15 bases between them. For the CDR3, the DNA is TGCGCCAGCAGCCTGGGTGGTAGCTTCCACAATGAGCAGTTCTTC. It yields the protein CASSLGGSFHNEQFF.

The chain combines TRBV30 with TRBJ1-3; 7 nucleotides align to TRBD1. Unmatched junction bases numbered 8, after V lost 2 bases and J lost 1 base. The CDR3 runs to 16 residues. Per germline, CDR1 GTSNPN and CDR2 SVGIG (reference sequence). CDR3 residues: CAWSFLQGGSGNTIYF. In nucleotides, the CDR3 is TGTGCCTGGAGTTTTCTCCAGGGGGGATCTGGAAACACCATATATTTT.

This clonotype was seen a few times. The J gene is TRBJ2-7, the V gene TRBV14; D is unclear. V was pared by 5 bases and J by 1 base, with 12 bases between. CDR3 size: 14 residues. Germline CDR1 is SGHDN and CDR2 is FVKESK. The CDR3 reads CASSSDGDSYEQYF. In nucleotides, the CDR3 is TGTGCCAGCAGCTCCGACGGTGATTCCTACGAGCAGTACTTC.

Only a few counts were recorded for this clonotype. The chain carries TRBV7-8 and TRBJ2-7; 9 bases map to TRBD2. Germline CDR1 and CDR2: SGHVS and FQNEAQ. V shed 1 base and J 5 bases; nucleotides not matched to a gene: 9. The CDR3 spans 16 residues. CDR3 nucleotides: TGTGCCAGCAGCTTAGTTTACGGCGGGAGGGGCGACGAGCAGTACTTC. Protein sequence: CASSLVYGGRGDEQYF.

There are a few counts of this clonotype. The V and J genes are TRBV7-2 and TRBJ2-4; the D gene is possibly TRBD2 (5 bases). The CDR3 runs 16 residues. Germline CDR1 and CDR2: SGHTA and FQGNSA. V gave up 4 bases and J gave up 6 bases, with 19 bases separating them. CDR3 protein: CASSSGIPPEGNIQYF. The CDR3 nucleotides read TGTGCCAGCAGCTCGGGGATCCCACCTGAGGGAAACATTCAGTACTTC.

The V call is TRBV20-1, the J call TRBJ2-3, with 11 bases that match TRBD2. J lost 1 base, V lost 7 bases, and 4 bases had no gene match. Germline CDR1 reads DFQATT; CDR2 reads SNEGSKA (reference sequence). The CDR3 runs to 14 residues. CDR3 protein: CSVGTSGGTDTQYF. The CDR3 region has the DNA TGCAGTGTCGGGACTAGCGGAGGCACAGATACGCAGTATTTT.

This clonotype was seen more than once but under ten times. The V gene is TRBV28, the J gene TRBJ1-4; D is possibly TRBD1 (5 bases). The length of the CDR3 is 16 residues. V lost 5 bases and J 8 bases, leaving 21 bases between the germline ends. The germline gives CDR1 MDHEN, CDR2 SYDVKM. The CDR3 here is CASSPSRQGPREKLFF. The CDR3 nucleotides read TGTGCCAGCAGTCCCAGCCGTCAGGGACCGAGGGAAAAACTGTTTTTT.

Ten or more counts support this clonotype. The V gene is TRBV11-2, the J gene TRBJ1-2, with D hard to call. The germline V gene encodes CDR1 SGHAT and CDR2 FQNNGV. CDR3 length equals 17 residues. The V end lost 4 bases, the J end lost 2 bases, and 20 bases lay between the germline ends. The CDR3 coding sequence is TGTGCCAGCAGCTCCTTACGAATGGGCCGCTTGAACTATGGCTACACCTTC. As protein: CASSSLRMGRLNYGYTF.

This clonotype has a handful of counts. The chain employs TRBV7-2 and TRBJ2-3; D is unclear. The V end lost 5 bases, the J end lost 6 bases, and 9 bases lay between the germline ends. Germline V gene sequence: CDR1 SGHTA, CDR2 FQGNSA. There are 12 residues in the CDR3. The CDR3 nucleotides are TGTGCCAGCAGCGTCCTCGGTGATACGCAGTATTTT. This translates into CASSVLGDTQYF.

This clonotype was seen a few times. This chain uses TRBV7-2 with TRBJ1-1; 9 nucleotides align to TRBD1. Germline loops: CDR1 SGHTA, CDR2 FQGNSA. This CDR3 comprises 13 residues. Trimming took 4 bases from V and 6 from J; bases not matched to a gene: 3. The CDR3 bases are TGTGCCAGCAGCTGGACAGGGGTGTCTGAAGCTTTCTTT. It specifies CASSWTGVSEAFF.

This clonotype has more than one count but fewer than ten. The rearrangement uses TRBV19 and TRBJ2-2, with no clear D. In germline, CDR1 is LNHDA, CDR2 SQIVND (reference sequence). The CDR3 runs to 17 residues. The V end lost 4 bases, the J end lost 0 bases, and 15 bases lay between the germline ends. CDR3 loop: CASSNGKTSANTGELFF. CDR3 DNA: TGTGCCAGTAGTAACGGAAAGACAAGCGCGAACACCGGGGAGCTGTTTTTT.